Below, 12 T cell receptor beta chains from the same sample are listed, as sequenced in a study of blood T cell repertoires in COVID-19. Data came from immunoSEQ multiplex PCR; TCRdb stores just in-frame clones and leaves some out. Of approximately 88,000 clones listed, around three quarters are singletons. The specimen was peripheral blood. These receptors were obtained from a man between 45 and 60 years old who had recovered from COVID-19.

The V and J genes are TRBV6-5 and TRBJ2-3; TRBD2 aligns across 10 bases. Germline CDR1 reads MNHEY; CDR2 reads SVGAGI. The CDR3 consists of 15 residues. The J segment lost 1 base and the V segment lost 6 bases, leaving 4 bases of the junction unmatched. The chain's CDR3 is CASRTGTSGTDTQYF. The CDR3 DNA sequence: TGTGCCAGCAGGACCGGGACTAGCGGCACAGATACGCAGTATTTT.

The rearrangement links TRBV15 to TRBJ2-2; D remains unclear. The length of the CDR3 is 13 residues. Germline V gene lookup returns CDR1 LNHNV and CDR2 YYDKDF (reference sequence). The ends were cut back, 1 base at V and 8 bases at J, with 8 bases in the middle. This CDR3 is CATSRAGGGELFF. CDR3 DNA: TGTGCCACCAGCAGAGCCGGCGGAGGGGAGCTGTTTTTT.

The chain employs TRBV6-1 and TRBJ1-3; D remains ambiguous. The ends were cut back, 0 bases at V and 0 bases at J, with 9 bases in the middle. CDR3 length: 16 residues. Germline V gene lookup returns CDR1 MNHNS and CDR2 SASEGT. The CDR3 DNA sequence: TGTGCCAGCAGTGAAGCGATACGGAGCTCTGGAAACACCATATATTTT. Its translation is CASSEAIRSSGNTIYF.

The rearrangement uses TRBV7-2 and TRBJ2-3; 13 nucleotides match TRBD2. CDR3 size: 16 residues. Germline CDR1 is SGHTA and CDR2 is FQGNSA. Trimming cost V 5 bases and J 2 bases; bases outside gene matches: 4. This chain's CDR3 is CASSPGLAGATDTQYF. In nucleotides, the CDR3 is TGTGCCAGCAGCCCAGGACTAGCGGGGGCCACAGATACGCAGTATTTT.

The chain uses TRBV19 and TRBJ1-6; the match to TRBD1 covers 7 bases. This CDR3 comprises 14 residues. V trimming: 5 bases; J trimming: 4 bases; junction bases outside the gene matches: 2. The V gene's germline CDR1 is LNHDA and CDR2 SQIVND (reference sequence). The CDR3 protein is CASSPGQYNSPLHF. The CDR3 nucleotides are TGTGCCAGTAGTCCGGGACAGTATAATTCACCCCTCCACTTT.

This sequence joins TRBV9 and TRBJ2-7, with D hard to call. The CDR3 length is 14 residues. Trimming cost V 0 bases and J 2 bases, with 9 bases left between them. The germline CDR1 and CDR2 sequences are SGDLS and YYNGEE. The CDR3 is CASSVDHRAYEQYF. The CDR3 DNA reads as TGTGCCAGCAGCGTAGACCACAGAGCCTACGAGCAGTACTTC.

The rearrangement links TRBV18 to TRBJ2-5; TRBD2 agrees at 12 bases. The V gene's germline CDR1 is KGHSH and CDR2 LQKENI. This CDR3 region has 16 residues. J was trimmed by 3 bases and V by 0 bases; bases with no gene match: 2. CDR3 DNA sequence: TGTGCCAGCTCACCACCCCTAGCGGGGGGGGAAGAGACCCAGTACTTC. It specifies CASSPPLAGGEETQYF.

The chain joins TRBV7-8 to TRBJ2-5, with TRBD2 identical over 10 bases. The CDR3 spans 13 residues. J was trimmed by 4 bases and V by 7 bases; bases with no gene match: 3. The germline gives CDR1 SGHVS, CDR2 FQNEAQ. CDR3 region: CASTRLAGETQYF. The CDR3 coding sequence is TGTGCCAGCACCCGACTAGCGGGAGAGACCCAGTACTTC.

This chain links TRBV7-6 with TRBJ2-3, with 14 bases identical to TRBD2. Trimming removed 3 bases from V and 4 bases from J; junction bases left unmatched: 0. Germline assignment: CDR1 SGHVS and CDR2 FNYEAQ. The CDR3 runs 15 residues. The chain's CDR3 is CASSLTSGRADTQYF. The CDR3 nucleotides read TGTGCCAGCAGCTTGACTAGCGGGAGGGCAGATACGCAGTATTTT.

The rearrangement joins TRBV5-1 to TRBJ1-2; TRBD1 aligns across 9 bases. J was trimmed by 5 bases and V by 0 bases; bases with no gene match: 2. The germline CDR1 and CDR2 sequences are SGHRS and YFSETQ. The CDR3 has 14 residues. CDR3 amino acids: CASSLGDRDYGYTF. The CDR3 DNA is TGCGCCAGCAGCTTGGGGGACAGGGATTATGGCTACACCTTC.

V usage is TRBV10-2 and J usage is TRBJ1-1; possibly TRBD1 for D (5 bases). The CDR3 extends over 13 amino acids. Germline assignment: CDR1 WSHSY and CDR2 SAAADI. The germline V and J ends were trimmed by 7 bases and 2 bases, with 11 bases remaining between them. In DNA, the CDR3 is TGCGCCAGCAACCTACAGGTAAACACTGAAGCTTTCTTT. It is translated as CASNLQVNTEAFF.

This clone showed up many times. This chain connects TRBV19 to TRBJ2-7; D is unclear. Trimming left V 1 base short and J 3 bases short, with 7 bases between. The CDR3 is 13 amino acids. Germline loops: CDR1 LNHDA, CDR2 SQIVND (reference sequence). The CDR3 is CASSIVRGYEQYF. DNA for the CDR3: TGTGCCAGTAGTATAGTTCGAGGCTACGAGCAGTACTTC.